Listed below are T cell receptor beta chains from one sample, sequenced in a study of T-cell memory formation after mild COVID-19. A single record per CDR3 protein comes from TCRdb applying MiXCR to the 5' RACE reads. The data show about 260,000 distinct CDR3 sequences, 7.5% to 9.5% seen once. The sample was PBMCs or a T cell subset sorted from them (not recorded which). These TCRs come from a man aged 18 to 29 who had mild COVID-19 (a few samples of this study predate the infection). Cell type and time point are not known. The CDR3 runs from the conserved cysteine through the conserved F or W. D genes are given only for firm matches. Not all rows give a size; the values are once, few, many and, for expanded clones, a class.

size,D,J,V,CDR3,DNA
NA,TRBD2,TRBJ2-1,TRBV30,CAWSVGLAGNNEQFF,TGTGCCTGGAGTGTGGGGCTAGCGGGCAACAATGAGCAGTTCTTC
NA,NA,TRBJ1-2,TRBV20-1,CSASAGLGGYTF,TGCAGTGCTAGTGCAGGGCTAGGAGGCTACACCTTC
many,TRBD2,TRBJ2-3,TRBV9,CASSASGGEGDTQYF,TGTGCCAGCAGCGCGAGCGGGGGGGAGGGAGATACGCAGTATTTT
NA,NA,TRBJ1-1,TRBV20-1,CSASKANTEAFF,TGCAGTGCTTCAAAGGCGAACACTGAAGCTTTCTTT
NA,NA,TRBJ2-7,TRBV7-2,CASSLAGGLLEQYF,TGTGCCAGCAGCTTAGCGGGGGGCCTCCTCGAGCAGTACTTC
NA,NA,TRBJ2-3,TRBV5-4,CASSKGTSSTDTQYF,TGTGCCAGCAGCAAGGGGACCTCTAGCACAGATACGCAGTATTTT
few,NA,TRBJ1-5,TRBV12-3/TRBV12-4,CASSFLDFPGQPQHF,TGTGCCAGCAGTTTTTTGGACTTCCCGGGTCAGCCCCAGCATTTT
NA,TRBD1,TRBJ1-2,TRBV4-3,CASSRTGQGSGYTF,TGCGCCAGCAGCCGGACCGGACAGGGGTCTGGCTACACCTTC
NA,TRBD1,TRBJ1-4,TRBV12-3/TRBV12-4,CASSTNRDRGGKLFF,TGTGCCAGCAGTACGAACCGGGACAGGGGAGGAAAACTGTTTTTT
few,TRBD1,TRBJ2-7,TRBV5-1,CASRPPIRSGQGGEQYF,TGCGCCAGCAGACCACCCATACGATCGGGACAGGGAGGCGAGCAGTACTTC
few,NA,TRBJ1-2,TRBV24-1,CATSDGGAGWGYGYTF,TGTGCCACCAGTGATGGAGGGGCAGGGTGGGGGTACGGCTACACCTTC
NA,TRBD1,TRBJ1-2,TRBV6-2/TRBV6-3,CASSRDRGIDGYTF,TGTGCCAGCAGTCGGGACAGGGGAATAGATGGCTACACCTTC
many,TRBD2,TRBJ2-7,TRBV10-3,CAISAGGFYYEQYF,TGTGCCATCTCCGCGGGGGGGTTTTACTACGAGCAGTACTTC
NA,TRBD2,TRBJ2-1,TRBV14,CASSPRLGLAAFSSYNEQFF,TGTGCCAGCAGCCCTCGTCTCGGACTAGCGGCCTTTAGCTCCTACAATGAGCAGTTCTTC
many,NA,TRBJ2-7,TRBV4-1,CASSQDREPYEQYF,TGCGCCAGCAGCCAAGACAGGGAGCCCTACGAGCAGTACTTC
once,NA,TRBJ1-4,TRBV4-3,CASSQVSLRDEKLFF,TGCGCCAGCAGCCAAGTTTCCCTCAGGGATGAAAAACTGTTTTTT
few,NA,TRBJ2-7,TRBV5-1,CASSLGGSSYEQDF,TGCGCCAGCAGCTTGGGGGGGAGCTCCTACGAGCAGGACTTC
NA,NA,TRBJ2-2,TRBV5-1,CASSLVRPDTGELFF,TGCGCCAGCAGCTTGGTAAGGCCGGACACCGGGGAGCTGTTTTTT
NA,NA,TRBJ2-1,TRBV7-9,CASSLWQGEGNEQFF,TGTGCCAGCAGCTTATGGCAGGGGGAGGGCAATGAGCAGTTCTTC
NA,NA,TRBJ1-5,TRBV7-9,CASARDSNQPQHF,TGTGCCTCCGCCCGGGACAGCAATCAGCCCCAGCATTTT
NA,TRBD2,TRBJ2-1,TRBV9,CASSGRLAGNNEQFF,TGTGCCAGCAGCGGTAGACTAGCGGGGAACAATGAGCAGTTCTTC
NA,TRBD1,TRBJ2-2,TRBV12-3/TRBV12-4,CASGQGLGTGELFF,TGTGCCAGCGGACAGGGGTTAGGCACCGGGGAGCTGTTTTTT